This T cell receptor beta chain was sequenced for a study of blood T cell repertoires in COVID-19 (dated by TCRdb to the early 2020s). For context, the study as a whole: Collaborator samples came from the United States, Italy and Spain and covered acute and convalescent phases of COVID-19. The material from the prospective study consisted of cDNA or gDNA derived from T cells, B-cell-depleted T cells, or PBMCs. Sample metadata almost always included a de-identified subject ID, COVID-19 status, age in years and sex. The samples were drawn from the first 160 participants of the ongoing ImmuneRACE study and from 1,254 subjects provided by 6 global collaborators. Where available, HLA class I and class II types were taken from metadata supplied by the sample provider and were not determined by assay-based typing. The dataset comprised deeply sampled blood TCRbeta repertoires from subjects exposed to, actively infected with, or recovered from COVID-19. The repertoires were released in a freely available public database intended as a resource for research on the immune response to SARS-CoV-2. Study-level results and caveats: The amount of clinical and demographic metadata varied by source and participant and was provided uncurated.

One collaborating source in Seattle enrolled patients while the patients were actively infected and followed the patients over time throughout the course of disease. Collaborating institutions collected whole blood in K2EDTA tubes following their own protocols. For TCRbeta analysis, collaborators shipped samples in one of three forms: frozen whole blood, isolated PBMCs, or DNA extracted from either of those sample types. For this clone: Its antigen remains unidentified. No clone much larger than this one lies a single base away; base qualities are absent.

The immunoSEQ Assay, a bias-controlled multiplex PCR, was used to amplify TCRbeta CDR3 regions from genomic DNA. As for the original processing: Nucleated cell counts per sample were estimated from amplification of reference gene primers within the assay. To quantify the absolute abundance of each unique TCRbeta CDR3 rearrangement, sequence reads were collapsed and filtered. Productive Simpson clonality was computed per sample as the square root of Simpson's diversity index over productive rearrangements. TCRdb re-hosts the immuneACCESS table, in-frame sequences only. Its copies lack some clones; in the studies checked, an unresolved V gene accounts for under half of them, and the cause for the rest is not known. V, J and clone size were drawn from that table, and D and trimming were deduced from the DNA. Within this sample are 250,000 to 400,000 clones, with about nine tenths of them counted one time only. The top ten constitute roughly 2.9% of the sample.

Sample: peripheral blood. The sequence came from a woman in her twenties or thirties with COVID-19, enrolled during active disease.

The nucleotide sequence reads TGTGCCAGCAGCTTACAGGATAACTATGGCTACACCTTC. This translates into CASSLQDNYGYTF. This receptor chain uses TRBV6-6 and TRBJ1-2; a tentative D call is TRBD1 (5 bases match). The CDR3 has 13 amino acids, counting the end cysteine and phenylalanine. Just the 39-base CDR3 DNA is kept, in frame starting at base 1. The junction shows trimming of 6 bases on V and 1 base on J, plus 9 bases between the germline ends. CDR1 is given as MNHNY and CDR2 as SVGAGI, both from the germline V gene (reference sequence).